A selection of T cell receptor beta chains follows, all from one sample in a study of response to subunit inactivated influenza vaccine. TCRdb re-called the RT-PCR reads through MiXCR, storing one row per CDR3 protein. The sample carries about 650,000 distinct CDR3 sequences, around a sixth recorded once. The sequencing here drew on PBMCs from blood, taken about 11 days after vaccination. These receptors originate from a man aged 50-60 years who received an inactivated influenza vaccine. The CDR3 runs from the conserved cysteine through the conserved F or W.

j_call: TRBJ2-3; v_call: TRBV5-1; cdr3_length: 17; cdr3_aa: CASSPAAGGRGTDTQYF
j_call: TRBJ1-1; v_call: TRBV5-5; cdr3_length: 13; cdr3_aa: CASSLAEIARAFF
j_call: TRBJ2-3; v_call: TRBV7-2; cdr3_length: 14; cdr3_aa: CASSLRYHTDTQYF
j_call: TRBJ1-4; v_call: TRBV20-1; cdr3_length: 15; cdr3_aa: CSARDWSRGGEKLFF
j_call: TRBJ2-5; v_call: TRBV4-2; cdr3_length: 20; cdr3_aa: CASNPVYYRDRGLGRETQYF
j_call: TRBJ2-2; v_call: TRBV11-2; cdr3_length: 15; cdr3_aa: CASSRSGRASGELFF
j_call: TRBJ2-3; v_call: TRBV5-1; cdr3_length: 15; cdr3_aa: CANSFPLAGTDTQYF
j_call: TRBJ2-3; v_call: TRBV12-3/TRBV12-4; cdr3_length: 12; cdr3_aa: CASSWGVDTQYF
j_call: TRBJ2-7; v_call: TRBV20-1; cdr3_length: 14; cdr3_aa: CSAKRTSGSGEQYF
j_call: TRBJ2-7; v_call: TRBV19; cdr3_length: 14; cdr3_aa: CASSIVGSSYEQYF
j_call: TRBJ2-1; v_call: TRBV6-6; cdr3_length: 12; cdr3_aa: CASSALGNEQFF
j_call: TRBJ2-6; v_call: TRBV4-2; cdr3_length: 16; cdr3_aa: CASSQGGLSGANVLTF
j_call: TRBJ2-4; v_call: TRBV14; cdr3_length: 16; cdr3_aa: CASSQSQREAPNIQYF
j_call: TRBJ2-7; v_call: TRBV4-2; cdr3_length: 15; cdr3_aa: CASSEGQGPYYEQYF
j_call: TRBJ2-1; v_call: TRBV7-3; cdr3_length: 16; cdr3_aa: CASSLKAGYSYNEQFF
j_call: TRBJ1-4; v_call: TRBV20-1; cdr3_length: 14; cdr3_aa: CSATPGGRHEKLFF
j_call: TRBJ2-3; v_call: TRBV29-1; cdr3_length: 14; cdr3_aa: CSVDRQRRTDTQYF
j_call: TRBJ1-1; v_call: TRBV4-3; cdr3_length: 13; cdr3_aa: CASSHPGRPEAFF
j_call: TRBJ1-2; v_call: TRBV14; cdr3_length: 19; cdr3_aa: CASSPNRGPTSLPNYGYTF
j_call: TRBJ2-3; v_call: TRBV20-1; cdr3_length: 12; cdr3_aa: CSAWGSTDTQYF
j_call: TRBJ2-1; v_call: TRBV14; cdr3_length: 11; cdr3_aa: CASSRVNEQFF
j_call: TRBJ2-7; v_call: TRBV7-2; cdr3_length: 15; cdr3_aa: CASSSDLQGSHEQYF
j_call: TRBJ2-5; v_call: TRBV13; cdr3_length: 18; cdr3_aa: CASSLGQSRAGGQETQYF
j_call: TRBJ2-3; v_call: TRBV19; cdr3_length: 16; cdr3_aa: CASAGISSLGRDTQYF
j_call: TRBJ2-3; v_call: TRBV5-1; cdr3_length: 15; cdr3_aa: CASSLASGFTDTQYF
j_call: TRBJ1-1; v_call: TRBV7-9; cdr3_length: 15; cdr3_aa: CASSLVGRANTEAFF
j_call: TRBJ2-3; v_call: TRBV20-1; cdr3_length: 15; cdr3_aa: CSARRQDAETDTQYF
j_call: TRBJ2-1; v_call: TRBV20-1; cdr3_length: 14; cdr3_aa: CSASTPVVPNEQFF
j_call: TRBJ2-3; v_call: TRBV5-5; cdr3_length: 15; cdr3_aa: CASRPRDRPSIAQYF
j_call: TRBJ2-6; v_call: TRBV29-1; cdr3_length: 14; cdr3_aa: CSVKTGSGANVLTF
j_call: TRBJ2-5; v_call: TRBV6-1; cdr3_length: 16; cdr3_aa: CASSELVAGRKETQYF
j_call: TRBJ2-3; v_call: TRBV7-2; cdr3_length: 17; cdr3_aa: CASSPRTSGSSADTQYF
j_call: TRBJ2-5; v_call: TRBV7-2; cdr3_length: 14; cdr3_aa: CASSGQWGQETQYF
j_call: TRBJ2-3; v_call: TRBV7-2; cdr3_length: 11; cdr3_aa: CASSLAYTQYF
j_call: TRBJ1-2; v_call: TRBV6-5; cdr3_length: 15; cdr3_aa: CASSYSGGSNYGYTF
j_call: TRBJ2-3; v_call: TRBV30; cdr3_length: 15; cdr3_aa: CASKNGLAGTDTQYF
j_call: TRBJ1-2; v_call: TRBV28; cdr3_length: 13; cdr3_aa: CASTETDTYGYTF
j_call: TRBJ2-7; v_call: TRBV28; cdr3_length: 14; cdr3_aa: CASSFSPDSYEQYF
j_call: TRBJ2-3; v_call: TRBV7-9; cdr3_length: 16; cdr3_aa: CASSLAALLGADTQYF
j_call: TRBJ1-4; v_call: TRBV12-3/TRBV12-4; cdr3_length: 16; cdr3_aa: CASSPAPGQGREKLFF
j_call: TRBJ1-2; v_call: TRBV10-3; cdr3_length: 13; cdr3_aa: CAISRDRRGGYTF
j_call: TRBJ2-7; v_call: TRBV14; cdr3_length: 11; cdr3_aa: CATGRDSEQYF
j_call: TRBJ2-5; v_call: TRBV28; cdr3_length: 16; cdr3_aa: CASSPGTRSRGETQYF
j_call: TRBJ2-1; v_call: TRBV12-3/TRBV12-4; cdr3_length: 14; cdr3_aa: CASSPTTGYGEQFF
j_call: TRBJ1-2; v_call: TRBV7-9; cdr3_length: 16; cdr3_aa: CASSSQTGRNTYGYTF
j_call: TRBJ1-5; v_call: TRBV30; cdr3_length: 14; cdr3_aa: CAWSVLNSNQPQHF
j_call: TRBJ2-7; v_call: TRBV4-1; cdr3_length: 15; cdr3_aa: CASSQEGSASYEQYF
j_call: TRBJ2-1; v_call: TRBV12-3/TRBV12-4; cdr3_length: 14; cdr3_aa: CASSVDNSYNEQFF
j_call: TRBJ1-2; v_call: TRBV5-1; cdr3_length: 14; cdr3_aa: CASSSPGLHNGYTF
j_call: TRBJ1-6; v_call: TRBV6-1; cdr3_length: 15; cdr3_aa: CASRGQGSYNSPLHF
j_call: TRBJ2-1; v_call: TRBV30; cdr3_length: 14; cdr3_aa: CAWSHRWGGNEQFF
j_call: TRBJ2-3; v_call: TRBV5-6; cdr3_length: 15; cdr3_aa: CASSFPGQSTDTQYF
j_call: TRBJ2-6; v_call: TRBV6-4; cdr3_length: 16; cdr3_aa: CASSDGVLSGANVLTF
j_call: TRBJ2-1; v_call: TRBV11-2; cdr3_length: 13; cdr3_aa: CASSLGPQYEQFF
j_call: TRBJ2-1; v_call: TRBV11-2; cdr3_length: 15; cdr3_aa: CASGAGDLLRNEQFF
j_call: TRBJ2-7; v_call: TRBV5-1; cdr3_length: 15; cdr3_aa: CASSGGTGPYYEQYF